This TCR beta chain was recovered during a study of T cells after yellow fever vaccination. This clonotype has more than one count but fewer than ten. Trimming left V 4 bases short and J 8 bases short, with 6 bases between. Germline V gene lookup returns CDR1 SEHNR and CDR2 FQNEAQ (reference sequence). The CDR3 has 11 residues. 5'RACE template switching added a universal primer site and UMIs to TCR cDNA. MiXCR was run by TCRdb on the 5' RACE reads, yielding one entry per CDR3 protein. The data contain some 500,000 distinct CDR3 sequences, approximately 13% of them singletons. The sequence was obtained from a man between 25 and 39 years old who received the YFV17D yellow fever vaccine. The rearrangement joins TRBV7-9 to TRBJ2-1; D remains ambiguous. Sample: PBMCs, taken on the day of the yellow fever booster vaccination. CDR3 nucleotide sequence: TGTGCCAGCAGCTCATTCGATGAGCAGTTCTTC. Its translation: CASSSFDEQFF.